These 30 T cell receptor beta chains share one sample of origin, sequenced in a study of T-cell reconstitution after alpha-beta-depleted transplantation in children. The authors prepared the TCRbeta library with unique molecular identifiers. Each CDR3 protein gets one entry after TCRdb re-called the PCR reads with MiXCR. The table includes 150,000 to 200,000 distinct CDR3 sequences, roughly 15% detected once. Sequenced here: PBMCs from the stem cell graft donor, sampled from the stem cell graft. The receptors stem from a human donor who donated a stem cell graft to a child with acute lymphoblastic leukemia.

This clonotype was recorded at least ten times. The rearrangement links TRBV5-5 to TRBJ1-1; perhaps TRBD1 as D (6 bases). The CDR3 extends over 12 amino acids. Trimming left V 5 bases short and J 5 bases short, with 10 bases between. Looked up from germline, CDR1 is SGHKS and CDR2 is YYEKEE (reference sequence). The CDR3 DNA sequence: TGTGCCAGCAGTTCAGGGGTAACTGAAGCTTTCTTT. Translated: CASSSGVTEAFF.

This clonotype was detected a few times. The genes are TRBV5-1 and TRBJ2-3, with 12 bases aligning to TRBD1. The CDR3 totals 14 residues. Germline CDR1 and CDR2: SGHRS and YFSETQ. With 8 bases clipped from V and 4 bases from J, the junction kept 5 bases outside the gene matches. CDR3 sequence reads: CASKGQGASDTQYF. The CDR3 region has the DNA TGCGCCAGTAAGGGACAGGGGGCCTCAGATACGCAGTATTTT.

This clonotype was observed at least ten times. CDR3 bases: TGTGCCATCAGTGGGGATCGGGGACAAGAGACCCAGTACTTC. This sequence encodes CAISGDRGQETQYF. The rearrangement links TRBV10-3 to TRBJ2-5; the D gene is possibly TRBD2 (5 bases). V was pared by 4 bases and J by 2 bases, with 11 bases between. This CDR3 has 14 amino acids. Germline assignment: CDR1 ENHRY and CDR2 SYGVKD.

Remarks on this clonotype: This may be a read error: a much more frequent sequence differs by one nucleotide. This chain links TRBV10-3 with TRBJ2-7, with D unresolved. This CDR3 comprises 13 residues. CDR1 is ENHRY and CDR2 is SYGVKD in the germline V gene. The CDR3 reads CAISPSFWYDQYF. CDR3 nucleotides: TGTGCCATCAGTCCGTCATTTTGGTACGATCAGTACTTC.

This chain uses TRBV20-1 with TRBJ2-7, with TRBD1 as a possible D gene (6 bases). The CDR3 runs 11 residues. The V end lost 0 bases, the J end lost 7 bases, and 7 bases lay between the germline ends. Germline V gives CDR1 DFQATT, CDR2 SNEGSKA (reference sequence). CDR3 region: CSARDQGEQYF. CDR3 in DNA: TGCAGTGCTAGAGATCAGGGGGAGCAGTACTTC.

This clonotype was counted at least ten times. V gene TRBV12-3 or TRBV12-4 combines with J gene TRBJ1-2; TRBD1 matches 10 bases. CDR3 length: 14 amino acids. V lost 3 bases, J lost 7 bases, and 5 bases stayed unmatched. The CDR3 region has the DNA TGTGCCAGCAGTTTGCTGGGACAGGGGCCTGGCTACACCTTC. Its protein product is CASSLLGQGPGYTF.

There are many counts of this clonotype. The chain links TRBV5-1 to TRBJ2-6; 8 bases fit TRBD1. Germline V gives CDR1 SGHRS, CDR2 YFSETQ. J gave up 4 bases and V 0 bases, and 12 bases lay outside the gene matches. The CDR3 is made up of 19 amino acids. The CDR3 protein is CASSLEGRGRHRGANVLTF. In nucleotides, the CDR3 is TGCGCCAGCAGCTTGGAGGGCAGGGGGCGGCATAGAGGGGCCAACGTCCTGACTTTC.

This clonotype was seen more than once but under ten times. CDR3 sequence: CATGAGGGSEKLFF. The CDR3 DNA reads TGTGCCACCGGGGCAGGGGGTGGTAGTGAAAAACTGTTTTTT. The chain links TRBV11-2 to TRBJ1-4; 7 bases agree with TRBD1. V was clipped by 10 bases and J by 7 bases; unmatched bases: 12. Germline V gene sequence: CDR1 SGHAT, CDR2 FQNNGV. The CDR3 runs to 14 residues.

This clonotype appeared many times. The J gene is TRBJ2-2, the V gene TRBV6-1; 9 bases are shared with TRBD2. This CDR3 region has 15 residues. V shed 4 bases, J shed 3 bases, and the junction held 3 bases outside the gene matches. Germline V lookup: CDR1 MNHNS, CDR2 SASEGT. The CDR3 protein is CASSVSGRDTGELFF. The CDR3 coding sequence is TGTGCCAGCAGTGTTAGCGGGAGAGACACCGGGGAGCTGTTTTTT.

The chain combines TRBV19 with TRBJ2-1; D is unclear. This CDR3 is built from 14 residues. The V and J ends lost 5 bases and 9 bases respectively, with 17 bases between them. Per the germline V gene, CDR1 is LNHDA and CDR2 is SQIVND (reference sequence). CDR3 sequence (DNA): TGTGCCAGTAGTCCCCAAAGGCTCGGCGGTGAGCAGTTCTTC. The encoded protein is CASSPQRLGGEQFF.

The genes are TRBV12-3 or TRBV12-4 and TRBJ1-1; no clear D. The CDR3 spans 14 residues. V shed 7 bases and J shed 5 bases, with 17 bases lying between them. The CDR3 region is CASTHSSLDTEAFF. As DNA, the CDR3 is TGTGCCAGCACCCACTCGTCGCTTGATACTGAAGCTTTCTTT.

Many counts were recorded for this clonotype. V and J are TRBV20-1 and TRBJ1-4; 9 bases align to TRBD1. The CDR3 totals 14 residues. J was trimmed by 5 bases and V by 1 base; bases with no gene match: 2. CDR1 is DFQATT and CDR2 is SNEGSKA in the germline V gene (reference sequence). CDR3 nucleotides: TGCAGTGCTAGAGCAGGGACAGGGAATGAAAAACTGTTTTTT. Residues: CSARAGTGNEKLFF.

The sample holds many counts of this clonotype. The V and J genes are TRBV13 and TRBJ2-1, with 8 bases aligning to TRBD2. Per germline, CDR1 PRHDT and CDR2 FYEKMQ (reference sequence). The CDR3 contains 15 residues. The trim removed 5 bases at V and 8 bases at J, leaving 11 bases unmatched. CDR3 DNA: TGTGCCAGCAGCACGGGACTAGAGGCCGACGATGAGCAGTTCTTC. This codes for CASSTGLEADDEQFF.

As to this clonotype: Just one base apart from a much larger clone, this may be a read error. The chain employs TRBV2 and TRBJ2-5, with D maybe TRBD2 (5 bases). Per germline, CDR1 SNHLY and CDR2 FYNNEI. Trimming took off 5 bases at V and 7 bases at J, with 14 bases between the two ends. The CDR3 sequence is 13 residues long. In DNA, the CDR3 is TGTGCCAGCAGTTACAGCGAACGGGGGACCCAGTACTTC. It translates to CASSYSERGTQYF.

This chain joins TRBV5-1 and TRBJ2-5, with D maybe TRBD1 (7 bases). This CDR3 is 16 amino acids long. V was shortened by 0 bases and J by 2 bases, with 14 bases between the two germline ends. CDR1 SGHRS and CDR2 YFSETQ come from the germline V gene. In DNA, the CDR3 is TGCGCCAGCAGCTTGGCCCAGGGGGGACTTCAAGAGACCCAGTACTTC. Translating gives CASSLAQGGLQETQYF.

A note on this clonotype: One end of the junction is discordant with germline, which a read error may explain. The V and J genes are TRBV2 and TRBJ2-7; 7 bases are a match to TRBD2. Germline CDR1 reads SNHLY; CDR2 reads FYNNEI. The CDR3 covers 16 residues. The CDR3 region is CASKMRKRGLYYEEYF. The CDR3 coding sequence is TGTGCCAGCAAAATGAGAAAGCGGGGCCTCTACTACGAGGAGTACTTC.

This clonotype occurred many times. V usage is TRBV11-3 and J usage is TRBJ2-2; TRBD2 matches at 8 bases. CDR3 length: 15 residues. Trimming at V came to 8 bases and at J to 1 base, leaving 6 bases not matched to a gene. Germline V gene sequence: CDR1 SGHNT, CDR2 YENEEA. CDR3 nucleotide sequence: TGTGCCAGCCGAGCGGGAGAAGGGAACACCGGGGAGCTGTTTTTT. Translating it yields CASRAGEGNTGELFF.

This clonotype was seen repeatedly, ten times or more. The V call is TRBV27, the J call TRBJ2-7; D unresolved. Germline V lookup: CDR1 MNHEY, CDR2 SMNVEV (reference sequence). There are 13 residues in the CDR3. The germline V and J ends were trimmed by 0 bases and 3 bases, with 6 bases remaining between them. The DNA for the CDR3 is TGTGCCAGCAGTTTATCTAGGGACTACGAGCAGTACTTC. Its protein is CASSLSRDYEQYF.

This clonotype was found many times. CDR3 nucleotide sequence: TGTGCCAGCAGCAAGGGTATACTGTTGAACACCGGGGAGCTGTTTTTT. Amino acid sequence: CASSKGILLNTGELFF. The chain joins TRBV6-1 to TRBJ2-2; D not certain. Germline-derived CDR1 and CDR2 are MNHNS and SASEGT. There are 16 residues in the CDR3. The V end lost 6 bases, the J end lost 1 base, and 15 bases lay between the germline ends.

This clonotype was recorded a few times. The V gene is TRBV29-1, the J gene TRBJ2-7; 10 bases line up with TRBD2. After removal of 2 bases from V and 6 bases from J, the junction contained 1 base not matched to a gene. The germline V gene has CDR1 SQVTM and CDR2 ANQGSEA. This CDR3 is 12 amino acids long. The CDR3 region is CSVELAGAEQYF. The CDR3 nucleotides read TGCAGCGTTGAACTAGCGGGAGCCGAGCAGTACTTC.

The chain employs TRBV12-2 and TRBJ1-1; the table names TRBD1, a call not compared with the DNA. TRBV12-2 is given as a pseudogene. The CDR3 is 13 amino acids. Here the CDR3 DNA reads TGTGCAAGTCGCCCTCAGGGGGGCACTGAAGCTTTCTTT. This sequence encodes CASRPQGGTEAFF.

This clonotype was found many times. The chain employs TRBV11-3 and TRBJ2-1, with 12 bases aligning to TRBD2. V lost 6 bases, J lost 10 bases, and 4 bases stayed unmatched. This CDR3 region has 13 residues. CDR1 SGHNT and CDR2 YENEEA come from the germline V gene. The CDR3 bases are TGTGCCAGCAGGTCCACTAGCGGGGGGGAGCAGTTCTTC. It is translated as CASRSTSGGEQFF.

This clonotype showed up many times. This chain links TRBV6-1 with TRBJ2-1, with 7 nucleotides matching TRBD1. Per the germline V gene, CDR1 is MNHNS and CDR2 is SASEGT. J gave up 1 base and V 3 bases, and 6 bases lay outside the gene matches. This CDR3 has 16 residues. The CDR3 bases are TGTGCCAGCAGTGAGACAGGGTCTGTGTCCTACAATGAGCAGTTCTTC. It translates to CASSETGSVSYNEQFF.

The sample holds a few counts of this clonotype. The CDR3: CSARTGWDYTF. The CDR3 DNA follows: TGCAGTGCTAGGACAGGGTGGGACTACACCTTC. This chain joins TRBV20-1 and TRBJ1-2; the match to TRBD1 covers 7 bases. CDR3 length: 11 amino acids. V shed 3 bases, J shed 10 bases, and the junction held 5 bases outside the gene matches. Germline V CDR1 and CDR2: DFQATT, SNEGSKA (reference sequence).

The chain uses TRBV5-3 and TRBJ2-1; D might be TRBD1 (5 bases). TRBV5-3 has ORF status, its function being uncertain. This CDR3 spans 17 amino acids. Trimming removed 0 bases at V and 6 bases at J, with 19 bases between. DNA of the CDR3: TGTGCCAGAAGCTTGGTCTACCAATATCAGGGCTCCAATGAGCAGTTCTTC. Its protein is CARSLVYQYQGSNEQFF.

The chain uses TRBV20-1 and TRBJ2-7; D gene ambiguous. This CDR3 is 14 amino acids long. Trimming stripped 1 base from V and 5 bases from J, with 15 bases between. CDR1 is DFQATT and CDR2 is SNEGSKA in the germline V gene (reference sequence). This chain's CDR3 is CSARVSLGLDEQYF. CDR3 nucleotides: TGCAGTGCTAGAGTAAGCCTCGGGTTAGACGAGCAGTACTTC.

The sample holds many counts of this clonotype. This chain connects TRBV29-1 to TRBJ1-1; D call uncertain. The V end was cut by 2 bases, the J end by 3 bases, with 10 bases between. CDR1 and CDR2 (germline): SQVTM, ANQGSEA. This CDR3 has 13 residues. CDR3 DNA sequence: TGCAGCGTTGAAATAGGAGGAGACACTGAAGCTTTCTTT. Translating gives CSVEIGGDTEAFF. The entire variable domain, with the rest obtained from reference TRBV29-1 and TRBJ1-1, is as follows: SAVISQKPSRDICQRGTSLTIQCQVDSQVTMMFWYRQQPGQSLTLIATANQGSEATYESGFVIDKFPISRPNLTFSTLTVSNMSPEDSSIYLCSVEIGGDTEAFFGQGTRLTVV.

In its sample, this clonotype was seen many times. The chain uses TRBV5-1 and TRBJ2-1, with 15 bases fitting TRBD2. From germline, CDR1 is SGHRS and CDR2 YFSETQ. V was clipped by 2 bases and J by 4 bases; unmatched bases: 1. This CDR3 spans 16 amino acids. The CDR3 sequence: CASSFGLAGGYNEQFF. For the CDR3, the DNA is TGCGCCAGCAGCTTTGGACTAGCGGGAGGGTACAATGAGCAGTTCTTC. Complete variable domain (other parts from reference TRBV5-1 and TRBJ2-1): KAGVTQTPRYLIKTRGQQVTLSCSPISGHRSVSWYQQTPGQGLQFLFEYFSETQRNKGNFPGRFSGRQFSNSRSEMNVSTLELGDSALYLCASSFGLAGGYNEQFFGPGTRLTVL.

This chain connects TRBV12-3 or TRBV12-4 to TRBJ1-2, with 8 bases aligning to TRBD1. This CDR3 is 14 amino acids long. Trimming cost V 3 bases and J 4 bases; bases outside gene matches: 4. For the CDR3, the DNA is TGTGCCAGCAGTTTGCGACAGGGGAGCTATGGCTACACCTTC. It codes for CASSLRQGSYGYTF.

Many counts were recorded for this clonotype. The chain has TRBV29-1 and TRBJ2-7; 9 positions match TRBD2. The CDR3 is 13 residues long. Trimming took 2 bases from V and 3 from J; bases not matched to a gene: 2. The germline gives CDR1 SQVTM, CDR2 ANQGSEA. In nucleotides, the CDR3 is TGCAGCGTTGAACCAGCGGGAGGCTACGAGCAGTACTTC. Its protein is CSVEPAGGYEQYF.